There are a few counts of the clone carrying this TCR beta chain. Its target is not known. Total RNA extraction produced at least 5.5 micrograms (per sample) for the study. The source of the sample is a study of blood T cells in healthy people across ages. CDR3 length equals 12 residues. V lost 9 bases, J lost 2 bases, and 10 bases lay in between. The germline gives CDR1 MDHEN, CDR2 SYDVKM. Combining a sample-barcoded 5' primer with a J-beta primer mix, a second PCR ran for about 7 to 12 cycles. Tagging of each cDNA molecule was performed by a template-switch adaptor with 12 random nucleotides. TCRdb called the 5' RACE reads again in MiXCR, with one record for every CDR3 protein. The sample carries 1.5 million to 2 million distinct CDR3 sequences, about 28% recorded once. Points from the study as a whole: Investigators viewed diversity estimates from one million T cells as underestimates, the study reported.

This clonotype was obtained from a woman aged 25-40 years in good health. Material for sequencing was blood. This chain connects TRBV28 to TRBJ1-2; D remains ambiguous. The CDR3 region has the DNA TGTGCCAGTGGGCGAAGGAACTATGGCTACACCTTC. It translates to CASGRRNYGYTF.